The TCR beta chain described here comes from a study of T cell responses to AZD1222 COVID-19 vaccine. Study results and caveats: CD4 TCRs linked to vaccination spanned spike, dominating at 160-218 and 743-854. Clonal diversity may have been underestimated, and the donors were mostly white British, with more females than males.

Assay: immunoSEQ multiplex PCR; the TCRdb copy retains only in-frame clones and omits some. This sample yields under 80,000 clones, of which less than 90% are seen a single time; 20% to 25% belongs to the top ten. As for this clone: Its antigen is currently unknown.

The sequence came from an adult in good health. Sequences were derived from peripheral blood, sampled on day 0 of AZD1222 vaccination.

The CDR3 DNA reads as TGTGCCAGCAGCCTGACCCCGGGACTAGGTATCACAGATACGCAGTATTTT. Protein sequence: CASSLTPGLGITDTQYF. The J gene is TRBJ2-3, the V gene TRBV7-9; the match to TRBD2 covers 8 bases. Per the germline V gene, CDR1 is SEHNR and CDR2 is FQNEAQ (reference sequence). The CDR3 is 17 amino acids. With V trimmed by 5 bases and J by 2 bases, 12 bases remained unmatched.